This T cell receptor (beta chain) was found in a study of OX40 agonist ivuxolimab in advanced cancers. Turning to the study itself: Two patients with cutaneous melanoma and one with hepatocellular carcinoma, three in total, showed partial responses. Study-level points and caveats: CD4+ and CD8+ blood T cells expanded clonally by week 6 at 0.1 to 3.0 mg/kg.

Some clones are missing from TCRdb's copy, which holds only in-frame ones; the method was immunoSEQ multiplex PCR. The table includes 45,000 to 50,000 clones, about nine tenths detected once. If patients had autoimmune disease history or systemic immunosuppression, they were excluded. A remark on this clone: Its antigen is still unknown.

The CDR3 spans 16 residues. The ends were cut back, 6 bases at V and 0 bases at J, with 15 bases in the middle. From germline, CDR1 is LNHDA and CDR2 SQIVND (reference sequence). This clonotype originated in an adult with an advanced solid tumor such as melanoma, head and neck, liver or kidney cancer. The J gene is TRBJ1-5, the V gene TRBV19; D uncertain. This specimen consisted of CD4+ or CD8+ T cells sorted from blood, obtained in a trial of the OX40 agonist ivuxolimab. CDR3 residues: CASRILAGNSNQPQHF. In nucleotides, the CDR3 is TGTGCCAGTAGGATACTCGCGGGAAATAGCAATCAGCCCCAGCATTTT.